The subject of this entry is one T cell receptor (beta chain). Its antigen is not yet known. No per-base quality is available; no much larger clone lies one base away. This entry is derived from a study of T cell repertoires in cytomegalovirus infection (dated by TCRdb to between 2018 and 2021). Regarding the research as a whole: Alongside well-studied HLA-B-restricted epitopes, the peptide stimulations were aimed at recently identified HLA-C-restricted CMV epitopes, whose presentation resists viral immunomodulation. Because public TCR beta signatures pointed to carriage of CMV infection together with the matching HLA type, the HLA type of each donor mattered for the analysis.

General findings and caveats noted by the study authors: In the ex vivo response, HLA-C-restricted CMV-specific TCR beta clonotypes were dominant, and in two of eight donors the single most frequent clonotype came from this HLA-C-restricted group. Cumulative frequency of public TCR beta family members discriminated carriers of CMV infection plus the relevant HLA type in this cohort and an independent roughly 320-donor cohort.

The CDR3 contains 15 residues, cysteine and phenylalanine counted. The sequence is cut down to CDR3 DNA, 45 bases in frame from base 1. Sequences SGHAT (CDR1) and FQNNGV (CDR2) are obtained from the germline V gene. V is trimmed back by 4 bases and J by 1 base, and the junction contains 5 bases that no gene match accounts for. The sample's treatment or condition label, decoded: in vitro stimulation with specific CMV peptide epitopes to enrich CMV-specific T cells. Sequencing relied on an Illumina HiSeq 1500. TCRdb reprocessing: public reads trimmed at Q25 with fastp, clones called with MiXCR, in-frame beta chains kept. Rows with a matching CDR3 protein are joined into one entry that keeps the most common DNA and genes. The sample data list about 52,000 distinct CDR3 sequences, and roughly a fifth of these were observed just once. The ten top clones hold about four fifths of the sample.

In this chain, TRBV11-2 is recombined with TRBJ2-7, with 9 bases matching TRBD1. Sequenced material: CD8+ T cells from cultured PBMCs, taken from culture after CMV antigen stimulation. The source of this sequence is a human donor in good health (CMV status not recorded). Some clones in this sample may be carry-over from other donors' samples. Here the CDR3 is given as CASSSRTGVSYEQYF. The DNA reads TGTGCCAGCAGCTCAAGGACAGGGGTATCCTACGAGCAGTACTTC.